These 28 T cell receptor beta chains originate from one sample sequenced in a study of CD4 T cells in relation to SARS-CoV-2 and coronaviruses. These receptors are not linked to any known antigen. Sequencing used immunoSEQ multiplex PCR; TCRdb keeps in-frame clones, though not all of them. The sample lists about 15,000 clones, just under 80% seen once, with roughly a sixth in the top ten. The unexposed donors gave CD4+ T cells in about 2011-2018, prior to COVID-19. Isolation of CD4+ T cells took place after less than 13 days in culture. Sequencing used CD4+ T cells from PBMCs, cultured in vitro. These receptors came from a human donor in good health.

The J gene is TRBJ2-2, the V gene TRBV10-1; D is perhaps TRBD1 (5 bases). V shed 2 bases and J shed 4 bases, with 17 bases lying between them. The CDR3 has 17 residues. The germline gives CDR1 WNHNN, CDR2 SYGVQD (reference sequence). Here the CDR3 DNA reads TGCGCCAGCAGTGAGACCCTCGGAAGGGGTTCCACCGGGGAGCTGTTTTTT. It codes for CASSETLGRGSTGELFF.

The chain joins TRBV10-1 to TRBJ1-3, with D uncertain. The V and J ends lost 3 bases and 0 bases respectively, with 15 bases between them. The germline gives CDR1 WNHNN, CDR2 SYGVQD (reference sequence). The CDR3 covers 17 residues. The CDR3 here is CASSDSTKTSSGNTIYF. The CDR3, as DNA: TGCGCCAGCAGTGATTCGACCAAGACGAGCTCTGGAAACACCATATATTTT.

This clone was counted a few times. The J gene is TRBJ2-1, the V gene TRBV19; D unresolved. This CDR3 spans 16 amino acids. The germline V gene has CDR1 LNHDA and CDR2 SQIVND (reference sequence). The V end was cut by 2 bases, the J end by 1 base, with 12 bases between. The CDR3 bases are TGTGCCAGTAGTATAATCCTACGGCTTTCCTACAATGAGCAGTTCTTC. Encoded protein: CASSIILRLSYNEQFF.

V usage is TRBV7-2 and J usage is TRBJ1-5, with no clear D. Germline loops: CDR1 SGHTA, CDR2 FQGNSA. The CDR3 contains 15 residues. The V gene lost 5 bases and the J gene lost 3 bases, with 14 bases spanning the gap. The chain's CDR3 is CASSAEGTNNQPQHF. In DNA, the CDR3 is TGTGCCAGCAGCGCCGAAGGTACCAACAATCAGCCCCAGCATTTT.

The chain recombines TRBV28 with TRBJ1-5; no clear D. With 3 bases removed from V and 5 bases from J, the gap between germline ends came to 14 bases. The CDR3 consists of 15 residues. Germline CDR1 is MDHEN and CDR2 is SYDVKM. The CDR3 DNA is TGTGCCAGCAGTTTGTCGCAGAGTCTCTATCAGCCCCAGCATTTT. Its translation: CASSLSQSLYQPQHF.

The chain couples TRBV12-3 or TRBV12-4 to TRBJ2-7; perhaps D is TRBD1 or TRBD2 (6 bases each). V was clipped by 6 bases and J by 9 bases, with 18 bases between them. The CDR3 loop spans 13 amino acids. CDR3 region: CASSTDRPGGQYF. The CDR3 coding sequence is TGTGCCAGCAGCACCGACAGGCCCGGGGGGCAGTACTTC.

The gene calls are TRBV14 and TRBJ2-5; D is ambiguous. Trimming took off 1 base at V and 2 bases at J, with 5 bases between the two ends. The germline gives CDR1 SGHDN, CDR2 FVKESK. This CDR3 region has 13 residues. The CDR3 loop is CASSQVVQETQYF. The CDR3 bases are TGTGCCAGCAGCCAAGTTGTTCAAGAGACCCAGTACTTC. The full variable domain, in which reference TRBV14 and TRBJ2-5 provide the parts outside the CDR3, is EAGVTQFPSHSVIEKGQTVTLRCDPISGHDNLYWYRRVMGKEIKFLLHFVKESKQDESGMPNNRFLAERTGGTYSTLKVQPAELEDSGVYFCASSQVVQETQYFGPGTRLLVL.

This clone showed up just once. The rearrangement joins TRBV6-5 to TRBJ2-5, with 11 bases that match TRBD2. The ends lost 10 bases at V and 5 bases at J; junction bases unmatched: 12. CDR1 MNHEY and CDR2 SVGAGI come from the germline V gene. This CDR3 region has 15 residues. The CDR3 nucleotides are TGTGCCACACAGAAGAATAGCGGGAGGGCGGAGACCCAGTACTTC. It codes for CATQKNSGRAETQYF.

DNA for the CDR3: TGTGCCAGCAGCTTAGTTGACGACATAGCTAACTATGGCTACACCTTC. Translating it yields CASSLVDDIANYGYTF. The V and J genes are TRBV7-9 and TRBJ1-2; no reliable D call. V was trimmed by 1 base and J by 0 bases, leaving 12 bases between them. CDR1 and CDR2 (germline): SEHNR, FQNEAQ (reference sequence). This CDR3 is 16 amino acids long.

The chain combines TRBV24-1 with TRBJ1-4; TRBD1 matches at 8 bases. Per germline, CDR1 KGHDR and CDR2 SFDVKD. The CDR3 length is 16 residues. The V gene end was trimmed by 4 bases and the J gene end by 6 bases; junction bases not matched to a gene: 9. The CDR3 sequence: CATSDGDRTGDEKLFF. The CDR3 DNA is TGTGCCACCAGTGACGGGGACAGGACGGGTGATGAAAAACTGTTTTTT.

The chain links TRBV3-1 (or the pseudogene TRBV3-2) to TRBJ2-7; D not resolved. V was shortened by 4 bases and J by 7 bases, with 11 bases between the two germline ends. This CDR3 has 12 amino acids. The V gene's germline CDR1 is LGHDT and CDR2 YNNKEL (reference sequence). The CDR3 spells CASSPGVREQYF. In DNA, the CDR3 is TGTGCCAGCAGCCCCGGAGTTCGGGAGCAGTACTTC.

J is TRBJ1-2 and V is TRBV6-5; maybe TRBD1 (6 bases). The V and J ends lost 0 bases and 2 bases respectively, with 7 bases between them. CDR3 length: 14 amino acids. The germline gives CDR1 MNHEY, CDR2 SVGAGI. CDR3 amino acids: CASSYSGGNYGYTF. The CDR3 DNA is TGTGCCAGCAGTTACTCGGGGGGCAACTATGGCTACACCTTC.

This clone was counted between two and nine times. The rearrangement joins TRBV2 to TRBJ2-7, with 9 bases that match TRBD1. Germline loops: CDR1 SNHLY, CDR2 FYNNEI. This CDR3 is 15 amino acids long. The V gene end was trimmed by 6 bases and the J gene end by 2 bases; junction bases not matched to a gene: 8. The CDR3 DNA is TGTGCCAGCAGGACAGACAGGGGGGCTCCCTACGAGCAGTACTTC. This gives the protein CASRTDRGAPYEQYF.

The chain recombines TRBV10-3 with TRBJ2-7; D may be TRBD2 (5 bases). Trimming took off 10 bases at V and 5 bases at J, with 12 bases between the two ends. This CDR3 has 11 amino acids. Germline-derived CDR1 and CDR2 are ENHRY and SYGVKD. Here the CDR3 reads CATGGRNEQYF. The CDR3 nucleotides read TGTGCCACCGGAGGCCGGAACGAGCAGTACTTC.

CDR3 nucleotide sequence: TGTGCCACCTCGCTAACGGCCTACGAGCAGTACTTC. Its translation: CATSLTAYEQYF. The chain combines TRBV7-9 with TRBJ2-7, with D unclear. Germline CDR1 and CDR2: SEHNR and FQNEAQ (reference sequence). The CDR3 loop spans 12 amino acids. The germline V and J ends were trimmed by 10 bases and 2 bases, with 12 bases remaining between them.

The chain is built from TRBV6-5 and TRBJ1-2; TRBD1 agrees at 7 bases. The CDR3 totals 14 residues. V lost 6 bases to trimming and J lost 7 bases; unmatched junction nucleotides: 11. CDR1 MNHEY and CDR2 SVGAGI come from the germline V gene. As DNA, the CDR3 is TGTGCCAGCAGCCCGGGACAGCCATCGCGTGGCTACACCTTC. The encoded protein is CASSPGQPSRGYTF.

This chain joins TRBV5-4 and TRBJ2-1; D possibly corresponds to TRBD2 (5 bases). CDR3 size: 17 residues. Trimming cost V 2 bases and J 2 bases, with 17 bases left between them. Per the germline V gene, CDR1 is SGHNT and CDR2 is YYREEE (reference sequence). The CDR3 DNA follows: TGTGCCAGCAGCTTACACCCCTCGGACTCCCCCTACAATGAGCAGTTCTTC. Its translation: CASSLHPSDSPYNEQFF.

The chain links TRBV30 to TRBJ1-5, with D unresolved. V gave up 3 bases and J gave up 3 bases, with 6 bases separating them. This CDR3 spans 12 amino acids. The germline CDR1 and CDR2 sequences are GTSNPN and SVGIG (reference sequence). In nucleotides, the CDR3 is TGTGCCTGGAGCCAGGTCAATCAGCCCCAGCATTTT. This translates into CAWSQVNQPQHF.

J is TRBJ2-1 and V is TRBV6-1; perhaps D is TRBD1 or TRBD2 (6 bases each). The CDR3 totals 15 residues. Germline-derived CDR1 and CDR2 are MNHNS and SASEGT. The V end lost 0 bases, the J end lost 15 bases, and 21 bases lay between the germline ends. The CDR3 region has the DNA TGTGCCAGCAGTGAAGCGGGTGACGGGGGCCGCGACGCGTTCTTC. It yields the protein CASSEAGDGGRDAFF.

This rearrangement joins TRBV2 to TRBJ2-1, with TRBD2 matching 9 bases. Unmatched junction bases numbered 14, after V lost 10 bases and J lost 4 bases. In germline, CDR1 is SNHLY, CDR2 FYNNEI. CDR3 size: 16 residues. Here the CDR3 reads CATGGSGRWAYNEQFF. CDR3 DNA sequence: TGTGCCACCGGGGGTAGCGGGAGATGGGCGTACAATGAGCAGTTCTTC.

CDR3 protein: CASRAGTGEGYEQYF. CDR3 DNA: TGCGCCAGCAGGGCCGGGACAGGGGAAGGGTACGAGCAGTACTTC. The J gene is TRBJ2-7, the V gene TRBV5-1; the match to TRBD1 covers 10 bases. Trimming at V came to 5 bases and at J to 4 bases, leaving 9 bases not matched to a gene. Germline CDR1 reads SGHRS; CDR2 reads YFSETQ. The CDR3 consists of 15 residues.

The chain uses TRBV24-1 and TRBJ2-7; 10 bases match TRBD1. Germline values: CDR1 KGHDR, CDR2 SFDVKD. Unmatched junction bases numbered 10, after V lost 7 bases and J lost 2 bases. The CDR3 extends over 16 amino acids. This CDR3 reads CATSQHPGQGTYEQYF. DNA for the CDR3: TGTGCCACCAGCCAACATCCGGGACAGGGGACCTACGAGCAGTACTTC.

Written as DNA, the CDR3 is TGTGCCAGCAGCACCGGTTATGCCTACGAGCAGTACTTC. It translates to CASSTGYAYEQYF. The rearrangement uses TRBV21-1 and TRBJ2-7; the table calls TRBD2, which could not be checked here. TRBV21-1 counts as a pseudogene. The CDR3 sequence is 13 residues long.

V gene TRBV28 combines with J gene TRBJ1-5, with a weak D call TRBD1 (5 bases). The length of the CDR3 is 18 residues. Germline loops: CDR1 MDHEN, CDR2 SYDVKM. Trimming stripped 6 bases from V and 0 bases from J, with 21 bases between. CDR3 region: CASRKRGGSGFSNQPQHF. DNA of the CDR3: TGTGCCAGCAGGAAGCGGGGGGGGTCGGGGTTTAGCAATCAGCCCCAGCATTTT. The full variable domain, with the rest looked up from reference TRBV28 and TRBJ1-5, is DVKVTQSSRYLVKRTGEKVFLECVQDMDHENMFWYRQDPGLGLRLIYFSYDVKMKEKGDIPEGYSVSREKKERFSLILESASTNQTSMYLCASRKRGGSGFSNQPQHFGDGTRLSIL.

The V gene is TRBV9, the J gene TRBJ2-1; D is perhaps TRBD1 or TRBD2 (5 bases each). The CDR3 consists of 15 residues. The V and J ends lost 4 bases and 9 bases respectively, with 20 bases between them. CDR1 is SGDLS, CDR2 YYNGEE, per germline. This chain's CDR3 is CASSPPGRPFVEQFF. The CDR3 coding sequence is TGTGCCAGCAGCCCGCCGGGGCGGCCTTTTGTTGAGCAGTTCTTC.

The rearrangement links TRBV7-2 to TRBJ1-3; a weak D match, TRBD1 (6 bases). The germline V gene encodes CDR1 SGHTA and CDR2 FQGNSA. The CDR3 length is 16 residues. V lost 5 bases, J lost 0 bases, and 14 bases lay in between. Here the CDR3 reads CASSLTGHLSGNTIYF. The CDR3 region has the DNA TGTGCCAGCAGCCTCACGGGACACCTCTCTGGAAACACCATATATTTT. The whole variable domain, filled in from reference TRBV7-2 and TRBJ1-3, reads GAGVSQSPSNKVTEKGKDVELRCDPISGHTALYWYRQSLGQGLEFLIYFQGNSAPDKSGLPSDRFSAERTGGSVSTLTIQRTQQEDSAVYLCASSLTGHLSGNTIYFGEGSWLTVV.

The chain has TRBV4-1 and TRBJ1-5; D call uncertain. V lost 1 base and J 3 bases, leaving 10 bases between the germline ends. Germline assignment: CDR1 MGHRA and CDR2 YSYEKL. The CDR3 spans 15 residues. This chain's CDR3 is CASSQAGQPNQPQHF. DNA of the CDR3: TGCGCCAGCAGCCAAGCGGGTCAGCCCAATCAGCCCCAGCATTTT.

The chain couples TRBV19 to TRBJ1-5; 9 bases are shared with TRBD1. In germline, CDR1 is LNHDA, CDR2 SQIVND (reference sequence). The CDR3 loop spans 15 amino acids. The V and J ends lost 4 bases and 4 bases, in that order; junction bases with no gene match: 5. CDR3 in DNA: TGTGCCAGTAGTAAGGGACAGGGCACAAATCAGCCCCAGCATTTT. It codes for CASSKGQGTNQPQHF. The variable domain in full, completed from reference TRBV19 and TRBJ1-5, reads DGGITQSPKYLFRKEGQNVTLSCEQNLNHDAMYWYRQDPGQGLRLIYYSQIVNDFQKGDIAEGYSVSREKKESFPLTVTSAQKNPTAFYLCASSKGQGTNQPQHFGDGTRLSIL.